These T cell receptor beta chains were read from a single sample in a study of cytomegalovirus exposure and HLA in healthy donors. Some clones are missing from TCRdb's copy, which holds only in-frame ones; the method was immunoSEQ multiplex PCR. The data hold under 250,000 clones, with about nine tenths observed a single time. The material sequenced was PBMCs. The receptors were sampled from a woman under 30 in good health and CMV-seropositive. The CDR3 runs from the conserved cysteine through the conserved F or W. D genes are given only for firm matches. Expanded clones are given a class, and other clones once, few, many or no size at all.

abundance | len | j_gene | v_gene | d_gene | CDR3nt | CDR3aa
. | 14 | TRBJ2-1 | TRBV7-2 | TRBD2 | TGTGCCAGCAGGCCGGGACTAGGGCAGGTTGAGCAGTTCTTC | CASRPGLGQVEQFF
. | 14 | TRBJ1-2 | TRBV7-2 | . | TGTGCCAGCAGCTTAGAACCGGGTGCCTATGGCTACACCTTC | CASSLEPGAYGYTF
once | 14 | TRBJ2-3 | TRBV11-2 | . | TGTGCCAGCAGCTTGCGTTTTGGCACAGATACGCAGTATTTT | CASSLRFGTDTQYF
. | 15 | TRBJ2-7 | TRBV5-6 | . | TGTGCCAGCAGCCCCCCTAACAGGGCCCCCTACGAGCAGTACTTC | CASSPPNRAPYEQYF
. | 17 | TRBJ2-4 | TRBV4-1 | . | TGCGCCAGCAGCCAACCCCAAGTAACTTTAGCCAAAAACATTCAGTACTTC | CASSQPQVTLAKNIQYF
. | 19 | TRBJ2-4 | TRBV7-9 | TRBD1 | TGTGCCAGCAGCCCGCGGACAGGTCAGATGCCCCTGGTCAAAAACATTCAGTACTTC | CASSPRTGQMPLVKNIQYF
once | 15 | TRBJ1-3 | TRBV30 | . | TGTGCCTGGAACCCTCGGGGATCGCCTGGAAACACCATATATTTT | CAWNPRGSPGNTIYF
. | 15 | TRBJ2-7 | TRBV4-2 | . | TGTGCCAGCAGCCAAGATTATCCGGTTACCTACGAGCAGTACTTC | CASSQDYPVTYEQYF
. | 16 | TRBJ2-5 | TRBV5-4 | TRBD2 | TGTGCCAGCAGCTTGAGACTAGCGGGAGACCAAGAGACCCAGTACTTC | CASSLRLAGDQETQYF
. | 17 | TRBJ1-4 | TRBV27 | TRBD1 | TGTGCCAGCAGTTTAAAGGGACAGGGGGCAACTAATGAAAAACTGTTTTTT | CASSLKGQGATNEKLFF
few | 15 | TRBJ2-7 | TRBV6-1 | . | TGTGCCAGCAGTGACTCCCAGACAGCAACCTACGAGCAGTACTTC | CASSDSQTATYEQYF
. | 14 | TRBJ1-5 | TRBV29-1 | . | TGCAGCGTGAGGGTCCGGGACAAAGATCAGCCCCAGCATTTT | CSVRVRDKDQPQHF
. | 14 | TRBJ2-7 | TRBV6-1 | . | TGTGCCAGCAGTGAAGAAGGCTACTATGGCGAGCAGTACTTC | CASSEEGYYGEQYF
. | 16 | TRBJ1-1 | TRBV28 | TRBD1 | TGTGCCAGCAGAGCACCTCCGGGACAGGGGGCTCCTGAAGCTTTCTTT | CASRAPPGQGAPEAFF
once | 14 | TRBJ2-3 | TRBV12-5 | . | TGTGCTAGTGGACTAGCCGGGACTCGAGATACGCAGTATTTT | CASGLAGTRDTQYF
. | 15 | TRBJ2-2 | TRBV7-8 | . | TGTGCCAGCAATGAGGGAGAATATAACACCGGGGAGCTGTTTTTT | CASNEGEYNTGELFF
few | 13 | TRBJ1-5 | TRBV30 | . | TGTGCCTGGAGTAGAGGGTATAATCAGCCCCAGCATTTT | CAWSRGYNQPQHF
few | 14 | TRBJ2-7 | TRBV5-6 | . | TGTGCCAGCAGCTGGGACTCGAGCTCCTACGAGCAGTACTTC | CASSWDSSSYEQYF
. | 18 | TRBJ2-1 | TRBV2 | TRBD2 | TGTGCCAGCAGCCTTACCGGGACTAGCGGGAGCTCCTACAATGAGCAGTTCTTC | CASSLTGTSGSSYNEQFF
. | 13 | TRBJ2-1 | TRBV2 | . | TGTGCCAGCTTGGACTATCCCTACAATGAGCAGTTCTTC | CASLDYPYNEQFF
. | 15 | TRBJ2-5 | TRBV5-1 | . | TGCGCCAGCAGCTTGGTGGGCTCTGGTGAGGAGACCCAGTACTTC | CASSLVGSGEETQYF
. | 13 | TRBJ2-5 | TRBV9 | . | TGTGCCAGCAAGTCCTCAGGGGCAGAGACCCAGTACTTC | CASKSSGAETQYF
. | 15 | TRBJ1-2 | TRBV5-1 | . | TGCGCCAGCAGCTTGGACAGGGTACGCCACCATGGCTACACCTTC | CASSLDRVRHHGYTF
. | 16 | TRBJ2-1 | TRBV25-1 | . | TGTGCCAGCAGTGAATCTGGGGAGGGGGCCTACAATGAGCAGTTCTTC | CASSESGEGAYNEQFF
. | 13 | TRBJ1-1 | TRBV29-1 | . | TGCAGCGTCCATCGCTTACAGAACACTGAAGCTTTCTTT | CSVHRLQNTEAFF
once | 10 | TRBJ2-2 | TRBV29-1 | . | TGCAGCGCTGTGTCCGGGGAGCTGTTTTTT | CSAVSGELFF
once | 14 | TRBJ1-3 | TRBV5-6 | . | TGTGCCAGCAGCTTGGGGCAGGCCGCAAACACCATATATTTT | CASSLGQAANTIYF
. | 16 | TRBJ2-1 | TRBV7-9 | TRBD2 | TGTGCCAGCAGCGCATATAGCGGGAGGAACTACAATGAGCAGTTCTTC | CASSAYSGRNYNEQFF
once | 15 | TRBJ2-7 | TRBV19 | . | TGTGCCAGTGGGGCTTCCGCCCATGGGGTATACGAGCAGTACTTC | CASGASAHGVYEQYF
. | 13 | TRBJ2-7 | TRBV6-1 | TRBD2 | TGTGCCAGCGGGGCGGGAGCTAACTACGAGCAGTACTTC | CASGAGANYEQYF
. | 15 | TRBJ1-3 | TRBV7-2 | TRBD1 | TGTGCCAGCAGCCCCTGGACAGGGTCGGGAAACACCATATATTTT | CASSPWTGSGNTIYF